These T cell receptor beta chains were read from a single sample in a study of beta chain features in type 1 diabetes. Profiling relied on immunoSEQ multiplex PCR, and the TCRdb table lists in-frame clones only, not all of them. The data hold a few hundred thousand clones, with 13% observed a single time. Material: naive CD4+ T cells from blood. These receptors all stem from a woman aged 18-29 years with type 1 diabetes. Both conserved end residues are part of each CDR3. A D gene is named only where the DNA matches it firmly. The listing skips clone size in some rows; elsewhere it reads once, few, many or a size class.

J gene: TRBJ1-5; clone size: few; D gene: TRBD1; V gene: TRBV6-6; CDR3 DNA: TGTGCCAGCAGTTTTCCCCAGGGGGCAATGGGTCAGCCCCAGCATTTT; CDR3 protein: CASSFPQGAMGQPQHF
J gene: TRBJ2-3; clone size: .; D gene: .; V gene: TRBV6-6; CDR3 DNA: TGTGCCAGCAGCTCTCCCTGGAGGGGCACAGATACGCAGTATTTT; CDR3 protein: CASSSPWRGTDTQYF
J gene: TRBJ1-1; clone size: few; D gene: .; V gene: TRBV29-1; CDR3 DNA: TGCAGCGTTGAAGCTGTGGAGGGCACTGAAGCTTTCTTT; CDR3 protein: CSVEAVEGTEAFF
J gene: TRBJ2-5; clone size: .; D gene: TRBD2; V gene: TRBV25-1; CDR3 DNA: TGTGCCAGCAGTCTAGCGGGAGGTGAGACCCAGTACTTC; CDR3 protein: CASSLAGGETQYF
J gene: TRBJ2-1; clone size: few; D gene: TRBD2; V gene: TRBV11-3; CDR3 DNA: TGTGCCAGCAGCCTATCTAGCGGGAGGGCCAATGAGCAGTTCTTC; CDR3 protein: CASSLSSGRANEQFF
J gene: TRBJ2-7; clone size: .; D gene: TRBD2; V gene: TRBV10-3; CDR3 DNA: TGTGCCATCAGGGCTAGCGGGACCCTCTACGAGCAGTACTTC; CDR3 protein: CAIRASGTLYEQYF
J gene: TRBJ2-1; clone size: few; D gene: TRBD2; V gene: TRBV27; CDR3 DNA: TGTGCCAGCAGTTCTGGGACTAGCGGGATCTATGAGCAGTTCTTC; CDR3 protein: CASSSGTSGIYEQFF
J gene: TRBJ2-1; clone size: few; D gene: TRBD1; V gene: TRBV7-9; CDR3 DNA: TGTGCCAGCAGCTTAACATTGGGCAGGGGGCCCAATGAGCAGTTCTTC; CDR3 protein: CASSLTLGRGPNEQFF
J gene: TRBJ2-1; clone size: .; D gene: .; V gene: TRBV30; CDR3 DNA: TGTGCCTGGAGTCTCTCAACCCCCACCGGGGAGGTGAATGAGCAGTTCTTC; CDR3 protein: CAWSLSTPTGEVNEQFF
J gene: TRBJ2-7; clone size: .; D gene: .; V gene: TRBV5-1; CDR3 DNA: TGCGCCAGCAGCCAAGAGCGTAACGAGCAGTACTTC; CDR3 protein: CASSQERNEQYF
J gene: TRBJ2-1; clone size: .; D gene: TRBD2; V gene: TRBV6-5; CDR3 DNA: TGTGCCAGCAGGTCGACTAGCGGGGGGGGAAATGAGCAGTTCTTC; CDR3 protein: CASRSTSGGGNEQFF
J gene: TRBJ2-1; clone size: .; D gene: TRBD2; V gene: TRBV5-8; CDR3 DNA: TGTGCCAGCAGCTCGGGACTAGCGGGACACCCCCATTGGGGCGATGAGCAGTTCTTC; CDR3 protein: CASSSGLAGHPHWGDEQFF
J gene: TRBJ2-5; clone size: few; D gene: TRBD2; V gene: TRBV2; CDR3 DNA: TGTGCCAGCAGCGCTAGCGGGAGAGGGGGAGGGACCCAGTACTTC; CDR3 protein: CASSASGRGGGTQYF
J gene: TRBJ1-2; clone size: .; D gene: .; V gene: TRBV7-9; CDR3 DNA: TGTGCCAGCAGCTACGCAAAATCGGAAAGGGGCGATGATGGCTACACCTTC; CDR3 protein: CASSYAKSERGDDGYTF
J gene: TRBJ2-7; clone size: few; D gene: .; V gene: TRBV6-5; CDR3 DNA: TGTGCCAGCAGTTACTCGGAGGACTACGAGCAGTACTTC; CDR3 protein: CASSYSEDYEQYF
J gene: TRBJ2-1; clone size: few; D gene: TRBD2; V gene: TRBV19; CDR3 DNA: TGTGCCAGTAGTACTCGACTAGCGGGAAGTGATGAGCAGTTCTTC; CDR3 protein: CASSTRLAGSDEQFF
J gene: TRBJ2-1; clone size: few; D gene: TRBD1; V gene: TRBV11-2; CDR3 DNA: TGTGCCAGCAGCAGCGGGACAGGGGGCTACAATGAGCAGTTCTTC; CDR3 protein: CASSSGTGGYNEQFF
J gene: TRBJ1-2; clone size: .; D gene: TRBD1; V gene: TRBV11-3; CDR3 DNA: TGTGCCAGCAGCTTTAAAGGGACAGGTACCTTC; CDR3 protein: CASSFKGTGTF
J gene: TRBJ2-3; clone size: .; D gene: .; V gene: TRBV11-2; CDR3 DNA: TGTGCCAGCAACCGACCACTAGGGGGAGGGGATACGCAGTATTTT; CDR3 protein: CASNRPLGGGDTQYF
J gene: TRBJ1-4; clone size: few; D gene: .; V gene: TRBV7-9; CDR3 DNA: TGTGCCAGCAGTACCCCCAGGGGCAATGAAAAACTGTTTTTT; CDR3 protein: CASSTPRGNEKLFF
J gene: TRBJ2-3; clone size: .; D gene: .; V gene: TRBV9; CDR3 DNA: TGTGCCAGCAGCGGGGGGGTGAGCGCAGATACGCAGTATTTT; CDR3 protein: CASSGGVSADTQYF
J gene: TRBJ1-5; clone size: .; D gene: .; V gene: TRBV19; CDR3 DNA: TGTGCCAGTAGTATGTTCAGTACGAATCAGCCCCAGCATTTT; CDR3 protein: CASSMFSTNQPQHF
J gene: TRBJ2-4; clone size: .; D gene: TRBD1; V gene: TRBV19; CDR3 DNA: TGTGCCACCGGGGACAGAACCTTAGCCAAAAACATTCAGTACTTC; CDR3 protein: CATGDRTLAKNIQYF
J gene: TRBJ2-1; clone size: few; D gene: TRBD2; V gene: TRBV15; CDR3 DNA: TGTGCCACCAGCAGAGGTTGGGGGGGTAATGAGCAGTTCTTC; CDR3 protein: CATSRGWGGNEQFF
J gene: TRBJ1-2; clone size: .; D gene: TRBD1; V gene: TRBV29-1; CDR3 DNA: TGCAGCGCCAGTCCCGGGACAGGGGGGTACGGCTACACCTTC; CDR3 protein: CSASPGTGGYGYTF
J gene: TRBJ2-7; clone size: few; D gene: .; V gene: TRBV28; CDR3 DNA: TGTGCCAGCAGCCCGGGAGACCCCAGAACCTACGAGCAGTACTTC; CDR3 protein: CASSPGDPRTYEQYF
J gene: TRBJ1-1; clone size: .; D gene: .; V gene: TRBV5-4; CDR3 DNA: TGTGCCAGCAGACTACAGGAAGGTAGTGAAGCTTTCTTT; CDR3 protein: CASRLQEGSEAFF
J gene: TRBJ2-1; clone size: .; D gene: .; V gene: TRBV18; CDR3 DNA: TGTGCCAGCTCACCATTACAGGCAGGCAATGAGCAGTTCTTC; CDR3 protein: CASSPLQAGNEQFF
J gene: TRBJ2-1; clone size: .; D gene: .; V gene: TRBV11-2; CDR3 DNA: TGTGCCAGCAGCTTAAGGTCGGGGAGCAGTGAGCAGTTCTTC; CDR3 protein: CASSLRSGSSEQFF
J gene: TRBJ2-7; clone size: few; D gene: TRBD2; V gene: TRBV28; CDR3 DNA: TGTGCCAGCAGTTTATGGGGGACTAGCGGGAACTACGAGCAGTACTTC; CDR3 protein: CASSLWGTSGNYEQYF
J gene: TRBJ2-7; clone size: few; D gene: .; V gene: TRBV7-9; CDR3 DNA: TGTGCCAGCAGCCCAGGGCGGACGAGCTCCTACGAGCAGTACTTC; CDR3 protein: CASSPGRTSSYEQYF
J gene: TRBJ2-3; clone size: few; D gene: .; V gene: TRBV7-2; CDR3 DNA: TGTGCCAGCAGCCTAAGGACGGGGAGTGATACGCAGTATTTT; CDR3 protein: CASSLRTGSDTQYF
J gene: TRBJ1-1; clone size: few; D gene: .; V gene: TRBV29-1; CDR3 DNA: TGCAGCGCCCGACCTGGGGGCTACACTGAAGCTTTCTTT; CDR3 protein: CSARPGGYTEAFF
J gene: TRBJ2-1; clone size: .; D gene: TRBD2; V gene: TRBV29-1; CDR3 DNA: TGCAGCGTCGACTTAGCGGGACTCTCCCCCAGTGAGCAGTTCTTC; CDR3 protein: CSVDLAGLSPSEQFF
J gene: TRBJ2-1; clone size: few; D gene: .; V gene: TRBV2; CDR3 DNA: TGTGCCAGCACTACCAACAAGGGGGCCTACAATGAGCAGTTCTTC; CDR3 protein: CASTTNKGAYNEQFF
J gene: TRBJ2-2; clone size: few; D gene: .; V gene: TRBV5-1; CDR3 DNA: TGCGCCAGCAGCCCAAGGGGGTCCGGGGAGCTGTTTTTT; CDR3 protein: CASSPRGSGELFF
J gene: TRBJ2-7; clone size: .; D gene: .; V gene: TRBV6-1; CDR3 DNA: TGTGCCAGCAGTGATGCACAAGCCTACGAGCAGTACTTC; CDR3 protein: CASSDAQAYEQYF
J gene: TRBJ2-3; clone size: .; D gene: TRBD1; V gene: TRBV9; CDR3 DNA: TGTGCCAGCAGCGCGGGACAGCGCACAGATACGCAGTATTTT; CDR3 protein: CASSAGQRTDTQYF
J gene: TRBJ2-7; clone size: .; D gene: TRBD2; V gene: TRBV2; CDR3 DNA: TGTGCCAGCAGTATCCCCAGCGGGAGTATATACGAGCAGTACTTC; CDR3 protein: CASSIPSGSIYEQYF
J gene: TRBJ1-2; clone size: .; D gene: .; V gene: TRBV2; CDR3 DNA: TGTGCCAGCAGTGTACTAATGCCTAACTATGGCTACACCTTC; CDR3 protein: CASSVLMPNYGYTF